Listed below are T cell receptor beta chains from one sample, sequenced in a study of cytomegalovirus exposure and HLA in healthy donors. Using immunoSEQ multiplex PCR, the repertoire was profiled, and TCRdb retains in-frame clones only, with some absent. The sample has 95,000 to 130,000 clones; 55% to 75% are singletons. The specimen was PBMCs. The receptors derive from a woman in her forties in good health and CMV-seropositive. CDR3s include the opening cysteine and the closing phenylalanine or tryptophan. The D gene is left open where the match is weak. Clone size appears in some rows only: once, few, many, or a class for an expanded clone.

>TRBD2|TRBJ2-7|NA|TRBV11-2
CASSLESSGLAGGYPYEQYF
TGTGCCAGCAGCTTAGAGAGTTCGGGACTAGCGGGAGGATACCCCTACGAGCAGTACTTC
>TRBD1|TRBJ2-1|NA|TRBV5-4
CASSLGQGAAYNEQFF
TGTGCCAGCAGCTTGGGGCAGGGGGCGGCTTACAATGAGCAGTTCTTC
>TRBD1|TRBJ2-3|NA|TRBV29-1
CSVEARPSPGTAVSTDTQYF
TGCAGCGTTGAAGCTCGACCCTCACCCGGGACAGCGGTTAGCACAGATACGCAGTATTTT
>TRBD2|TRBJ2-7|few|TRBV5-1
CASSSGTRSYEQYF
TGCGCCAGCAGCTCCGGGACTAGGTCCTACGAGCAGTACTTC
>TRBD1|TRBJ2-5|NA|TRBV7-8
CASSFVPGQGRETQYF
TGTGCCAGCAGCTTTGTACCGGGACAGGGCCGAGAGACCCAGTACTTC
>NA|TRBJ2-7|NA|TRBV18
CASSMEDVATYEQYF
TGTGCCAGCTCCATGGAGGACGTCGCTACCTACGAGCAGTACTTC
>TRBD2|TRBJ2-7|NA|TRBV13
CASSESGRDDEQYF
TGTGCCAGCTCCGAGAGCGGGAGGGATGACGAGCAGTACTTC
>TRBD2|TRBJ2-1|NA|TRBV27
CASSLSGLAGPYAENEQFF
TGTGCCAGCAGTTTATCGGGACTAGCGGGGCCTTACGCGGAAAATGAGCAGTTCTTC
>NA|TRBJ2-1|NA|TRBV29-1
CSAQKQGGNEQFF
TGCAGCGCCCAAAAACAGGGGGGGAATGAACAGTTCTTC
>NA|TRBJ2-3|NA|TRBV4-1
CASSRTGFGPDTQYF
TGCGCCAGCAGCCGTACAGGGTTTGGGCCAGATACGCAGTATTTT
>NA|TRBJ2-3|NA|TRBV25-1
CASRGGDTQYF
TGTGCCAGTAGAGGGGGAGATACGCAGTATTTT
>NA|TRBJ2-1|NA|TRBV11-3
CASSFPGSYNEQFF
TGTGCCAGCAGCTTTCCGGGGTCCTACAATGAGCAGTTCTTC
>TRBD2|TRBJ2-2|NA|TRBV9
CASSVGAGGPSGELFF
TGTGCCAGCAGCGTAGGAGCGGGAGGGCCCTCCGGGGAGCTGTTTTTT
>TRBD2|TRBJ2-1|NA|TRBV7-8
CASSLNGRAAPNEQFF
TGTGCCAGCAGCTTAAACGGGAGGGCCGCTCCTAATGAGCAGTTCTTC
>NA|TRBJ2-7|NA|TRBV7-9
CSSSYRVYEQYF
TGTTCCAGCAGCTACAGGGTTTACGAGCAGTACTTC
>NA|TRBJ1-2|NA|TRBV4-1
CASSQGGNYGYTF
TGCGCCAGCAGCCAAGGGGGCAACTATGGCTACACCTTC
>NA|TRBJ1-2|NA|TRBV6-7
CASSYEGGQENYGYTF
TGTGCCAGCAGTTACGAGGGGGGGCAGGAGAACTATGGCTACACCTTC
>TRBD2|TRBJ2-1|NA|TRBV4-2
CASSQETSGQDFGQFF
TGTGCCAGCAGCCAAGAGACTAGCGGTCAGGATTTCGGGCAGTTCTTC
>NA|TRBJ2-2|NA|TRBV30
CAWRTGSANTGELFF
TGTGCCTGGAGGACAGGTTCCGCGAACACCGGGGAGCTGTTTTTT
>NA|TRBJ2-7|NA|TRBV28
CASSLTGTLSYEQYF
TGTGCCAGCAGTTTAACCGGGACATTATCCTACGAGCAGTACTTC
>TRBD2|TRBJ2-7|NA|TRBV28
CASNTPRTSGTTYEQYF
TGTGCCAGCAACACCCCAAGGACTAGCGGGACCACCTACGAGCAGTACTTC
>TRBD1|TRBJ1-1|NA|TRBV7-2
CASSLGQGETEAFF
TGTGCCAGCAGCCTGGGACAGGGGGAAACTGAAGCTTTCTTT
>TRBD1|TRBJ2-7|NA|TRBV9
CASSVGGQGAVEQYF
TGTGCCAGCAGCGTAGGAGGACAGGGGGCGGTCGAGCAGTACTTC
>TRBD2|TRBJ2-5|NA|TRBV19
CAASGLAHQETQYF
TGTGCCGCATCGGGACTAGCGCACCAAGAGACCCAGTACTTC
>NA|TRBJ1-4|NA|TRBV4-3
CASSQDQRNEKLFF
TGCGCCAGCAGCCAAGATCAGCGAAATGAAAAACTGTTTTTT
>TRBD1|TRBJ1-1|NA|TRBV5-4
CASSLDRGQEAFF
TGTGCCAGCAGCCTAGACAGGGGTCAAGAAGCTTTCTTT
>NA|TRBJ2-7|few|TRBV6-1
CASSPHYEQYF
TGTGCCAGCAGTCCCCACTACGAGCAGTACTTC
>TRBD1|TRBJ1-4|NA|TRBV4-2
CASSQDGPGQGNEKLFF
TGTGCCAGCAGCCAAGATGGGCCTGGACAGGGGAATGAAAAACTGTTTTTT
>NA|TRBJ1-2|NA|TRBV4-2
CASSRGGRDYGYTF
TGTGCCAGCAGCCGAGGGGGGAGGGACTATGGCTACACCTTC
>NA|TRBJ2-1|NA|TRBV9
CASSVDPGREDEQFF
TGTGCCAGCAGCGTAGATCCCGGGAGAGAGGATGAGCAGTTCTTC
>TRBD2|TRBJ2-1|NA|TRBV28
CASISSGTSANNEQFF
TGTGCCAGCATTTCTTCCGGGACTAGCGCCAACAATGAGCAGTTCTTC
>NA|TRBJ1-1|NA|TRBV18
CASSPTGGETEAFF
TGTGCCAGCTCACCCACAGGAGGGGAAACTGAAGCTTTCTTT
>NA|TRBJ2-7|NA|TRBV6-1
CASSDWGAYEQYF
TGTGCCAGCAGTGATTGGGGGGCCTACGAGCAGTACTTC
>TRBD2|TRBJ2-7|NA|TRBV5-4
CASSFSGRERNEQYF
TGTGCCAGCAGCTTCTCCGGGCGGGAGCGGAACGAGCAGTACTTC
>NA|TRBJ1-1|NA|TRBV25-1
CASSEYHLTEAFF
TGTGCCAGCAGTGAATATCATCTAACTGAAGCTTTCTTT
>NA|TRBJ2-3|once|TRBV28
CASRTPGRYGSTDTQYF
TGTGCCAGCAGAACCCCCGGTAGATACGGTAGCACAGATACGCAGTATTTT
>NA|TRBJ1-4|NA|TRBV27
CASRQGLRNEKLFF
TGTGCCAGCAGGCAGGGTCTTCGGAATGAAAAACTGTTTTTT
>TRBD2|TRBJ2-1|NA|TRBV4-1
CASTQLAGVAYNEQFF
TGCGCCAGCACCCAACTAGCGGGAGTAGCCTACAATGAGCAGTTCTTC
>TRBD1|TRBJ1-1|NA|TRBV7-9
CASSHGQARSEAFF
TGTGCCAGCAGCCACGGACAGGCCAGGAGTGAAGCTTTCTTT
>NA|TRBJ1-5|NA|TRBV4-1
CASSQGWGEGQPQHF
TGCGCCAGCAGCCAAGGATGGGGGGAGGGTCAGCCCCAGCATTTT